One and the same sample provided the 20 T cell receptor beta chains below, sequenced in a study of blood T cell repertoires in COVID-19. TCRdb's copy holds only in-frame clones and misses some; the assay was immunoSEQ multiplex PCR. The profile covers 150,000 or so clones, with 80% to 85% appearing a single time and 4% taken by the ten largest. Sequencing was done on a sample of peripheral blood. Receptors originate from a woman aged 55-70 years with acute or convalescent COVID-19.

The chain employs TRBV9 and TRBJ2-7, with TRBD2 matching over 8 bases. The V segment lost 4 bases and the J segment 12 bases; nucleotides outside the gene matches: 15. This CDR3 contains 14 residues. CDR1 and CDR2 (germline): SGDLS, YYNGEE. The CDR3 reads CASSPGGDPPKLYF. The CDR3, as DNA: TGTGCCAGCAGCCCCGGGGGGGACCCACCGAAGCTGTACTTC.

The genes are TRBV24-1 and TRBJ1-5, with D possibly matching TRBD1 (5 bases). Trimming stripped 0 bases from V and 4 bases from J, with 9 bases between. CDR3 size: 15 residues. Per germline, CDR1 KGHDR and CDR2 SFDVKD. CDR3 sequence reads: CATSDLGGGNQPQHF. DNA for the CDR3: TGTGCCACCAGTGATTTGGGGGGAGGAAATCAGCCCCAGCATTTT.

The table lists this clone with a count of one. The CDR3 spells CASRTPETGELFF. CDR3 sequence (DNA): TGTGCCAGCAGGACCCCGGAGACCGGGGAGCTGTTTTTT. The chain employs TRBV6-5 and TRBJ2-2; no definite D call. The V and J ends lost 6 bases and 5 bases respectively, with 10 bases between them. Germline-derived CDR1 and CDR2 are MNHEY and SVGAGI. The CDR3 runs 13 residues.

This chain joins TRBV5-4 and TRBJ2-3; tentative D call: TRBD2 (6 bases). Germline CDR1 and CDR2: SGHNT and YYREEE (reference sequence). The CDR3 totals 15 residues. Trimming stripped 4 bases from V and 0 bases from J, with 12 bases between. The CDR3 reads CASSGLRGSTDTQYF. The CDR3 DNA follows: TGTGCCAGCAGCGGATTGCGGGGCAGCACAGATACGCAGTATTTT.

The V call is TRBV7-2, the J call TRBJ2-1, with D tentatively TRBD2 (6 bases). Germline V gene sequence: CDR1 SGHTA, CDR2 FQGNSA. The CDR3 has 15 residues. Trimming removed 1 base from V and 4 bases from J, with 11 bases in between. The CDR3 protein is CASSLGGGKYNEQFF. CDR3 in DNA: TGTGCCAGCAGCTTAGGGGGCGGGAAATACAATGAGCAGTTCTTC.

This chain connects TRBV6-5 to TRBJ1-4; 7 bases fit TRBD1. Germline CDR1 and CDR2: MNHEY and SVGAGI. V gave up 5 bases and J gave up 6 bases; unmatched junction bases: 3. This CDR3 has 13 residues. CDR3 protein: CASSPRGDEKLFF. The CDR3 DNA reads TGTGCCAGCAGTCCCAGGGGGGATGAAAAACTGTTTTTT.

The CDR3 reads CASSRMDTPNYGYTF. CDR3 in DNA: TGTGCCAGTAGTCGCATGGACACTCCTAACTATGGCTACACCTTC. V and J are TRBV19 and TRBJ1-2, with D possibly matching TRBD1 (5 bases). There are 15 residues in the CDR3. Trimming shortened V by 5 bases and J by 0 bases, and 13 bases separated the two germline ends. The germline V gene encodes CDR1 LNHDA and CDR2 SQIVND (reference sequence).

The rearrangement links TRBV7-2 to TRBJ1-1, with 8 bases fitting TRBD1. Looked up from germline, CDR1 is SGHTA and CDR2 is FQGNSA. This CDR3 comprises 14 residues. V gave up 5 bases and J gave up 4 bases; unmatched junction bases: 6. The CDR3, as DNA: TGTGCCAGCAGCGTGCTCCAGGGGGCCACTGAAGCTTTCTTT. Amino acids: CASSVLQGATEAFF.

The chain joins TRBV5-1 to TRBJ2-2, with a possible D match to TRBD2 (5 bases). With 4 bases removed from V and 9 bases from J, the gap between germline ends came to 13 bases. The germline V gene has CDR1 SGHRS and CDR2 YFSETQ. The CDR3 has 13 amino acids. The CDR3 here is CASSQEGSWELFF. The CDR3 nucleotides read TGCGCCAGCAGCCAGGAAGGGAGCTGGGAGCTGTTTTTT.

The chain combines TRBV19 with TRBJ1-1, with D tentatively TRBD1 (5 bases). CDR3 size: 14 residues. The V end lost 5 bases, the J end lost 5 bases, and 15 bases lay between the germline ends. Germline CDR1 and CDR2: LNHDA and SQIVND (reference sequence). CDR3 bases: TGTGCCAGTAGTTTCTCGAGGGGAGGGACTGAAGCTTTCTTT. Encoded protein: CASSFSRGGTEAFF. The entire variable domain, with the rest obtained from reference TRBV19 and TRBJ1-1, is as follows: DGGITQSPKYLFRKEGQNVTLSCEQNLNHDAMYWYRQDPGQGLRLIYYSQIVNDFQKGDIAEGYSVSREKKESFPLTVTSAQKNPTAFYLCASSFSRGGTEAFFGQGTRLTVV.

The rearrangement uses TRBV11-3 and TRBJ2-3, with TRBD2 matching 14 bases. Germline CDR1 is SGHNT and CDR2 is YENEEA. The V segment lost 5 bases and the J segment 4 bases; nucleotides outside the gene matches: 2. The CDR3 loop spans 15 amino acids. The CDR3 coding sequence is TGTGCCAGCAGCCGGGGACTAGCGGGAGCAGATACGCAGTATTTT. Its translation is CASSRGLAGADTQYF.

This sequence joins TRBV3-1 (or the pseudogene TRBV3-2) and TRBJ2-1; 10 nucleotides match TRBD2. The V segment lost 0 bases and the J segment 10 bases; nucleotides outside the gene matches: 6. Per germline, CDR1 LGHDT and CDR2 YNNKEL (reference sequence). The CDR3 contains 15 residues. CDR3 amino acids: CASSQEAGGLKEQFF. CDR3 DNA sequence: TGTGCCAGCAGCCAAGAAGCGGGAGGGCTAAAGGAGCAGTTCTTC.

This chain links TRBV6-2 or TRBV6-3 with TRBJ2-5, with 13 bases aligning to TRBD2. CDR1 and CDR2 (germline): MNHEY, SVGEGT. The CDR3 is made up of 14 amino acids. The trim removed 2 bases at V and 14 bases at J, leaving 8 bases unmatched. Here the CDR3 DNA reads TGTGCCAGCAGTTACCGGACTAGCGGGAGTCTGGAATACTTC. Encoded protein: CASSYRTSGSLEYF.

Here the CDR3 DNA reads TGCGCCAGCAGCTTCGCGTCGGGGAATAATTCACCCCTCCACTTT. It specifies CASSFASGNNSPLHF. J is TRBJ1-6 and V is TRBV5-1; D remains ambiguous. Per the germline V gene, CDR1 is SGHRS and CDR2 is YFSETQ. CDR3 length: 15 amino acids. Trimming shortened V by 2 bases and J by 5 bases, and 11 bases separated the two germline ends.

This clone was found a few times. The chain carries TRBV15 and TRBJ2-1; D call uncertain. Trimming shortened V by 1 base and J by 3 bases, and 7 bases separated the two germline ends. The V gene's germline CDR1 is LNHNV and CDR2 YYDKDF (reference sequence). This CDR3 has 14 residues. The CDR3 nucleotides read TGTGCCACCAGCAGAGCGCGGTACTACAATGAGCAGTTCTTC. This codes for CATSRARYYNEQFF.

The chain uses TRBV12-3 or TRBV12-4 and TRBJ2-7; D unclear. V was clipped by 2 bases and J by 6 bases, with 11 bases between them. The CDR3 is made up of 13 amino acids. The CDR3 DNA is TGTGCCAGCAGTTTATACCAGCGTGGCGAGCAGTACTTC. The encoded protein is CASSLYQRGEQYF.

The CDR3 sequence is CASSVRGQINQPQHF. CDR3 nucleotide sequence: TGTGCCAGCAGCGTACGGGGACAGATCAATCAGCCCCAGCATTTT. This chain joins TRBV9 and TRBJ1-5; 7 bases fit TRBD1. V trimming: 1 base; J trimming: 3 bases; junction bases outside the gene matches: 4. Germline V gene sequence: CDR1 SGDLS, CDR2 YYNGEE. The CDR3 has 15 amino acids. Based on the CDR3 plus reference TRBV9 and TRBJ1-5, the full variable domain is DSGVTQTPKHLITATGQRVTLRCSPRSGDLSVYWYQQSLDQGLQFLIQYYNGEERAKGNILERFSAQQFPDLHSELNLSSLELGDSALYFCASSVRGQINQPQHFGDGTRLSIL.

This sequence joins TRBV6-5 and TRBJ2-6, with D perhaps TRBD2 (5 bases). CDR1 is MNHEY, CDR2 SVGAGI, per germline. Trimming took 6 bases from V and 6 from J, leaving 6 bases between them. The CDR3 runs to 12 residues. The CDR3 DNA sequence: TGTGCCAGCAGAGCGGTGGCCAACGTCCTGACTTTC. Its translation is CASRAVANVLTF.

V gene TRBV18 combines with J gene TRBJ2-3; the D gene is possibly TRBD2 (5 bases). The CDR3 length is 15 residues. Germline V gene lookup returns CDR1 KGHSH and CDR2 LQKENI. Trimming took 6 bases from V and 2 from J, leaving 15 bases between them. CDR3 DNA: TGTGCCAGCTCGCAATCCATGGGAGTCACAGATACGCAGTATTTT. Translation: CASSQSMGVTDTQYF. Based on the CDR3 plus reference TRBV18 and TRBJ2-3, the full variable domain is NAGVMQNPRHLVRRRGQEARLRCSPMKGHSHVYWYRQLPEEGLKFMVYLQKENIIDESGMPKERFSAEFPKEGPSILRIQQVVRGDSAAYFCASSQSMGVTDTQYFGPGTRLTVL.

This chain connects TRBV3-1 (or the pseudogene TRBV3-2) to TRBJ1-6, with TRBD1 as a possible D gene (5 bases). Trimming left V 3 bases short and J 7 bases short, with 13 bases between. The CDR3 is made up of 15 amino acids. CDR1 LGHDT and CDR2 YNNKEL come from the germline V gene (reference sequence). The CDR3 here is CASSQRRQQNSPLHF. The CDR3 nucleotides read TGTGCCAGCAGCCAGAGACGACAGCAAAATTCACCCCTCCACTTT.